This T cell receptor (beta chain) was identified in a study of blood T cell repertoires in COVID-19 (dated by TCRdb to 2018 to 2021). A note on the overall study: Samples covering the acute and convalescent phases of COVID-19 were provided by collaborators in the United States, Italy and Spain. The material from the prospective study consisted of cDNA or gDNA derived from T cells, B-cell-depleted T cells, or PBMCs. Subjects who had been exposed to COVID-19, were actively infected with it, or had recovered from it provided the deeply sampled blood TCRbeta repertoires that made up the dataset. A freely available public database, intended as a resource for researchers studying the immune response to SARS-CoV-2, is where the repertoires were released. Samples were obtained from the ongoing ImmuneRACE study (first 160 participants) and from over 1,000 subjects provided by 6 global collaborators. The sample metadata nearly always contained a de-identified subject ID, COVID-19 status, age in years and sex. HLA class I and class II types, where available, came from metadata supplied by the sample provider rather than from assay-based typing. General findings and caveats noted by the study authors: Clinical and demographic metadata were provided uncurated, with the amount varying by source and participant.

Including the terminal cysteine and phenylalanine, the CDR3 comprises 14 residues. Only CDR3 DNA remains: 42 bases, in frame from the first base. For CDR1 and CDR2, the germline V gene (reference sequence) lists MNHNY and SVGAGI. Trimming at the junction amounts to 2 bases on V and 2 bases on J, and the germline ends lie 9 bases apart. TCRbeta CDR3 regions were amplified from genomic DNA by means of the immunoSEQ Assay, a bias-controlled multiplex PCR. Per the authors' processing: Nucleated cell counts per sample were estimated from amplification of reference gene primers within the assay. To quantify the absolute abundance of each unique TCRbeta CDR3 rearrangement, sequence reads were collapsed and filtered. For each sample, productive Simpson clonality was calculated as the square root of Simpson's diversity index over productive rearrangements. This immuneACCESS table, as held by TCRdb, lists in-frame sequences with V and J called but not all clones. Of the missing ones, under half trace to an unresolved V gene in checked studies; the others have no known cause. The DNA was the basis for D and trimming; V, J and clone size are from that table. This sample lists over 200,000 clones; about three quarters were detected once. Around 3.2% of the sample is taken by the ten largest.

Points on this clone: The clone's antigen remains unknown. No qualities accompany the bases; no much larger clone lies one base away.

The collaborating institutions used their own protocols to collect whole blood in K2EDTA tubes. For TCRbeta analysis, collaborators shipped samples as frozen whole blood, isolated PBMCs, or DNA extracted from either of those sample types. The sample was peripheral blood. The V and J segments used are TRBV6-6 and TRBJ1-1; tentative D gene TRBD1, with 6 bases matching. The receptor's source is a woman aged 80 or over with acute or convalescent COVID-19. Here is the DNA: TGTGCCAGCAGTTACACACAGGGTAACACTGAAGCTTTCTTT. Translated, this is CASSYTQGNTEAFF.